The entry below gives a single TCR beta chain sequence along with its context. Antigen: not known. Only in-frame clones appear in the TCRdb table, and some are missing; sequencing was by immunoSEQ multiplex PCR. The sample contains 110,000 or so clones, 65% to 85% of which appear only once. The data originate from a study of radiotherapy plus CTLA-4 blockade in lung cancer. At the level of the study: Objective responses were seen in 18% of patients, disease control in approximately 29%. Findings and caveats of the study: Clones derived from tumor TCRs expanded in blood after radiotherapy plus ipilimumab. The best prediction of response reportedly came from early blood T cell clone dynamics, with interferon-beta.

J lost 0 bases, V lost 5 bases, and 6 bases had no gene match. Germline assignment: CDR1 MNHEY and CDR2 SMNVEV (reference sequence). This CDR3 comprises 16 residues. This receptor was taken from a human donor with non-small cell lung cancer who had a partial response to radiotherapy plus ipilimumab. The chain recombines TRBV27 with TRBJ2-3, with 9 bases matching TRBD2. The material sequenced was peripheral blood, taken from a patient treated with radiotherapy plus ipilimumab. The CDR3 sequence: CASSQGLAVSTDTQYF. Written as DNA, the CDR3 is TGTGCCAGCAGTCAGGGACTAGCAGTGAGCACAGATACGCAGTATTTT.